Following are 11 T cell receptor beta chains from one sample sequenced in a study of immune evolution from preneoplasia to lung adenocarcinoma. The method was immunoSEQ multiplex PCR; TCRdb's version includes in-frame clones alone and lacks a portion of them. This table has a few thousand clones, over 75% appearing once. Sequencing was done on a sample of FFPE normal lung tissue adjacent to the tumor. The receptors derive from a person between 60 and 70 years old with lung adenocarcinoma.

The V call is TRBV7-9, the J call TRBJ1-2; tentatively, D is TRBD1 (5 bases). Trimming pared 7 bases from V and 4 bases from J, leaving 13 bases between. CDR1 and CDR2 from the germline V gene are SEHNR and FQNEAQ (reference sequence). This CDR3 contains 13 residues. DNA for the CDR3: TGTGCCAGCAACCTCAGGGTTGGCTATGGCTACACCTTC. As protein: CASNLRVGYGYTF.

The chain uses TRBV2 and TRBJ1-3; D remains ambiguous. This CDR3 region has 13 residues. Germline assignment: CDR1 SNHLY and CDR2 FYNNEI. Trimming pared 6 bases from V and 2 bases from J, leaving 8 bases between. The CDR3 bases are TGTGCCAGCAGGGGTAATACTGGAAACACCATATATTTT. Protein sequence: CASRGNTGNTIYF.

The rearrangement uses TRBV2 and TRBJ1-2; no definite D call. This CDR3 has 12 amino acids. Germline V gene sequence: CDR1 SNHLY, CDR2 FYNNEI. V was cut by 6 bases and J by 8 bases, with 13 bases left in between. The CDR3 here is CASRRAPVGYTF. In DNA, the CDR3 is TGTGCCAGCAGGCGGGCACCGGTAGGCTACACCTTC.

The chain employs TRBV27 and TRBJ2-3; TRBD2 matches 9 bases. This CDR3 comprises 17 residues. The germline V gene encodes CDR1 MNHEY and CDR2 SMNVEV (reference sequence). V dropped 5 bases and J dropped 3; count of bases not matched to a gene: 12. CDR3: CASSLRASGIGTDTQYF. The CDR3 nucleotides are TGTGCCAGCAGTCTACGGGCTAGCGGGATCGGAACAGATACGCAGTATTTT.

The V gene is TRBV19, the J gene TRBJ2-1, with a possible D match to TRBD1 (5 bases). Germline assignment: CDR1 LNHDA and CDR2 SQIVND (reference sequence). The CDR3 runs 14 residues. The V and J ends lost 8 bases and 7 bases respectively, with 18 bases between them. The CDR3 bases are TGTGCCAGTGGGGTAGGGGCTCCCGGGAATGAGCAGTTCTTC. It encodes CASGVGAPGNEQFF.

The rearrangement uses TRBV19 and TRBJ1-1; the match to TRBD1 covers 7 bases. After removal of 7 bases from V and 6 bases from J, the junction contained 8 bases not matched to a gene. The germline gives CDR1 LNHDA, CDR2 SQIVND (reference sequence). This CDR3 comprises 13 residues. DNA for the CDR3: TGTGCCAGTATGGAGACAGGGATTTCTGAAGCTTTCTTT. The encoded protein is CASMETGISEAFF.

The gene calls are TRBV5-1 and TRBJ1-1; D is unclear. V lost 3 bases and J lost 1, with 10 bases in between. CDR3 size: 14 residues. CDR1 is SGHRS and CDR2 is YFSETQ in the germline V gene. The CDR3 reads CASSSGYRNTEAFF. As DNA, the CDR3 is TGCGCCAGCAGCTCAGGTTATCGGAACACTGAAGCTTTCTTT.

V is TRBV10-3 and J is TRBJ2-3, with 10 bases identical to TRBD2. V dropped 7 bases and J dropped 2; count of bases not matched to a gene: 12. The germline CDR1 and CDR2 sequences are ENHRY and SYGVKD. This CDR3 is built from 17 residues. CDR3 sequence reads: CAIKPKLLAGNTDTQYF. Here the CDR3 DNA reads TGTGCCATCAAGCCCAAATTACTAGCGGGGAACACAGATACGCAGTATTTT.

The table lists this clone with a count of one. In DNA, the CDR3 is TGTGCCAGCAGCTCACTCGAATCCTTTTCCGGGGCGCGCTCACCCCTCCACTTT. Translating it yields CASSSLESFSGARSPLHF. The chain carries TRBV27 and TRBJ1-6; weak D call: TRBD1 (5 bases). The CDR3 runs 18 residues. Looked up from germline, CDR1 is MNHEY and CDR2 is SMNVEV (reference sequence). V was shortened by 6 bases and J by 10 bases, with 28 bases between the two germline ends.

The chain joins TRBV10-3 to TRBJ2-6, with 11 bases that match TRBD2. Germline V gene lookup returns CDR1 ENHRY and CDR2 SYGVKD. The J segment lost 2 bases and the V segment lost 10 bases, leaving 16 bases of the junction unmatched. CDR3 length: 19 residues. The CDR3 DNA is TGTGCCACTGAAACTAGCGGGAGCGAAAAAGGGGCTGGGGCCAACGTCCTGACTTTC. It encodes CATETSGSEKGAGANVLTF.

This clone has only a few counts. The chain carries TRBV4-2 and TRBJ1-5; 7 bases match TRBD1. The ends lost 2 bases at V and 2 bases at J; junction bases unmatched: 3. CDR1 and CDR2 from the germline V gene are LGHNA and YNFKEQ. The CDR3 length is 15 residues. CDR3 amino acids: CASSQQGGGNQPQHF. The DNA for the CDR3 is TGTGCCAGCAGCCAACAGGGGGGAGGCAATCAGCCCCAGCATTTT.